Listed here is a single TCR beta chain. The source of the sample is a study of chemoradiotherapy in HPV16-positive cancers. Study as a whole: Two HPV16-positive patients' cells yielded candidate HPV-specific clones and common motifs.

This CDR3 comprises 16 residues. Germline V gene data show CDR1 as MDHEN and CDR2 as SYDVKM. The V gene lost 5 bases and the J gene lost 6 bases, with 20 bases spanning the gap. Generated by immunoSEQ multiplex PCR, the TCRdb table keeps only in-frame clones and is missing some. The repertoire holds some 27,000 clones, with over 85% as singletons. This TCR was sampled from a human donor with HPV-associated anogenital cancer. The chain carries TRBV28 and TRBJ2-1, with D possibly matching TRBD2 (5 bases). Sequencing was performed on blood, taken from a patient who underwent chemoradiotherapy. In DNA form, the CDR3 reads TGTGCCAGCAGTCCTCTGGTCGAGAGGGTTGGCAATGAGCAGTTCTTC. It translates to CASSPLVERVGNEQFF.